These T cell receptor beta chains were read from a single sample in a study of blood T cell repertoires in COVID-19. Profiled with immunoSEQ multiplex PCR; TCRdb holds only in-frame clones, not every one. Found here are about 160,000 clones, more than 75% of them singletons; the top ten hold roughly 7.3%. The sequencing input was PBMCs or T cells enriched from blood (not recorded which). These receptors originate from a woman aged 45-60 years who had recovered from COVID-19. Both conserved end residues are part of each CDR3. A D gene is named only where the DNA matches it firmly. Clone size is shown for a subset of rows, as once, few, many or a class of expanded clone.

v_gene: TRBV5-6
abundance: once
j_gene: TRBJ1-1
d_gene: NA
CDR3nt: TGTGCCAGCAGCCCGTCGTATGGCGGGAGGAACACTGAAGCTTTCTTT
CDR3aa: CASSPSYGGRNTEAFF

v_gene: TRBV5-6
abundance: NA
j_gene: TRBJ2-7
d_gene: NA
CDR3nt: TGTGCCAGCAGCTTGGACTGGGCAGGGCGCGAGCAGTACTTC
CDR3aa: CASSLDWAGREQYF

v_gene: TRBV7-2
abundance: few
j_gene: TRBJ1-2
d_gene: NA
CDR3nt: TGTGCCAGCAGCTTCGGGGAGGATGGCTACACCTTC
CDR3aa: CASSFGEDGYTF

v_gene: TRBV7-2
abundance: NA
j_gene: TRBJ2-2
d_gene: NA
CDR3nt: TGTGCCAGCAGCCCAGGGTCGGGTAGGGACACCGGGGAGCTGTTTTTT
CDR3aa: CASSPGSGRDTGELFF

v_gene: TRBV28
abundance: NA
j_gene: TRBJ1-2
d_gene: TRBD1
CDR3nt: TGTGCCAGCAGAAAAACCGGACAGGGGGCGGGTGAAGGCTACACCTTC
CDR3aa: CASRKTGQGAGEGYTF

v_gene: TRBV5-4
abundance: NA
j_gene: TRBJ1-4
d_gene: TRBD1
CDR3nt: TGTGCCAGCAGCTCCCAGACAGGGGGCATTAATGAAAAACTGTTTTTT
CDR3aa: CASSSQTGGINEKLFF

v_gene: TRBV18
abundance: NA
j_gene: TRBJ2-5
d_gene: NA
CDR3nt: TGTGCCAGCTCACCACGGACACTCCAAGAGACCCAGTACTTC
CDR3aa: CASSPRTLQETQYF

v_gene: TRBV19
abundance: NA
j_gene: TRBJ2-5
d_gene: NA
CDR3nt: TGTGCCAGTAGTATGGGCGGGAATAGAGAGACCCAGTACTTC
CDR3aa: CASSMGGNRETQYF

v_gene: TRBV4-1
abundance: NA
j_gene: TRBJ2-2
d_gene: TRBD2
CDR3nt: TGCGCCAGCAGCCCATCCGGGACTACCCCCACCGGGGAGCTGTTTTTT
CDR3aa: CASSPSGTTPTGELFF

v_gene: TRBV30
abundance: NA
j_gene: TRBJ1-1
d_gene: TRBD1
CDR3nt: TGTGCCTGCCTACGCGACAGGGCCCAAAGGGACACTGAAGCTTTCTTT
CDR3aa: CACLRDRAQRDTEAFF